One and the same sample provided the 22 T cell receptor beta chains below, sequenced in a study of blood T cell repertoires in COVID-19 (TCRdb year 2020). The library came from the immunoSEQ multiplex PCR assay. TCRdb retrieved this table from immuneACCESS and kept in-frame rearrangements only. Not all clones are present; in checked studies, unresolved V genes account for under half, and no reason is known for the remainder. Counted in this sample were just over 300,000 clones; about nine tenths of them appeared once. The ten largest clonotypes hold over 8% of the sample. Sequenced material: PBMCs or T cells enriched from blood (not recorded which). Receptor source: a woman between 40 and 50 years old who had recovered from COVID-19.

V and J are TRBV19 and TRBJ1-1, with 7 bases fitting TRBD1. Germline V lookup: CDR1 LNHDA, CDR2 SQIVND (reference sequence). The trim removed 5 bases at V and 1 base at J, leaving 10 bases unmatched. The CDR3 has 16 residues. The CDR3 DNA reads as TGTGCCAGTAGTTTCCCGAGGGGGCAAAGGAACACTGAAGCTTTCTTT. Amino acid sequence: CASSFPRGQRNTEAFF.

The chain has TRBV7-9 and TRBJ1-5; D is undetermined. V shed 5 bases and J shed 5 bases, with 16 bases lying between them. CDR1 is SEHNR, CDR2 FQNEAQ, per germline (reference sequence). The CDR3 runs 15 residues. CDR3 nucleotide sequence: TGTGCCAGCAGCCCCGGGAACAATATTGATCAGCCCCAGCATTTT. Protein: CASSPGNNIDQPQHF.

The rearrangement uses TRBV3-1 (or the pseudogene TRBV3-2) and TRBJ2-6; 9 bases align to TRBD2. The length of the CDR3 is 19 residues. From germline, CDR1 is LGHDT and CDR2 YNNKEL (reference sequence). V lost 4 bases, J lost 4 bases, and 14 bases stayed unmatched. This CDR3 is CASSPPPGAGGQGANVLTF. The CDR3 DNA reads as TGTGCCAGCAGCCCCCCCCCAGGGGCGGGGGGGCAAGGGGCCAACGTCCTGACTTTC.

The genes are TRBV6-5 and TRBJ2-7, with TRBD1 identical over 7 bases. V trimming: 4 bases; J trimming: 3 bases; junction bases outside the gene matches: 6. The CDR3 is 14 amino acids. Germline V gives CDR1 MNHEY, CDR2 SVGAGI. CDR3 sequence: CASSSGTARYEQYF. The CDR3 DNA reads as TGTGCCAGCAGTTCCGGGACAGCCCGCTACGAGCAGTACTTC.

The chain employs TRBV7-9 and TRBJ1-1; D possibly corresponds to TRBD1 (6 bases). The CDR3 covers 13 residues. Germline-derived CDR1 and CDR2 are SEHNR and FQNEAQ (reference sequence). Between the trimmed V and J ends, which lost 11 bases and 0 bases, there was a span of 13 bases. CDR3 in amino acids: CAHGGAMNTEAFF. Here the CDR3 DNA reads TGTGCCCACGGGGGGGCCATGAACACTGAAGCTTTCTTT.

The chain links TRBV19 to TRBJ2-1, with TRBD2 identical over 9 bases. V shed 3 bases, J shed 9 bases, and the junction held 9 bases outside the gene matches. The germline V gene encodes CDR1 LNHDA and CDR2 SQIVND (reference sequence). The CDR3 has 15 residues. In DNA, the CDR3 is TGTGCCAGTAGTATGGGAGGCGGGGGGGCCGGTGAGCAGTTCTTC. The encoded protein is CASSMGGGGAGEQFF.

This chain links TRBV19 with TRBJ2-1; D might be TRBD2 (6 bases). Looked up from germline, CDR1 is LNHDA and CDR2 is SQIVND (reference sequence). Trimming took 9 bases from V and 4 from J, leaving 13 bases between them. This CDR3 spans 13 amino acids. Here the CDR3 DNA reads TGTGCCAGCCGGGACTCCCTGTACAATGAGCAGTTCTTC. Encoded protein: CASRDSLYNEQFF.

The chain joins TRBV7-9 to TRBJ2-1; 8 bases align to TRBD2. With V trimmed by 0 bases and J by 6 bases, 4 bases remained unmatched. Per the germline V gene, CDR1 is SEHNR and CDR2 is FQNEAQ (reference sequence). CDR3 length: 15 residues. CDR3 sequence (DNA): TGTGCCAGCAGCTTAGCGGTAGGACTAGCCAATGAGCAGTTCTTC. Its translation: CASSLAVGLANEQFF.

This chain uses TRBV25-1 with TRBJ2-4, with D tentatively TRBD2 (6 bases). The CDR3 length is 15 residues. The germline V gene encodes CDR1 MGHDK and CDR2 SYGVNS. V lost 2 bases and J 1 base, leaving 9 bases between the germline ends. CDR3 protein: CASSERGWAKNIQYF. In DNA, the CDR3 is TGTGCCAGCAGTGAACGGGGGTGGGCCAAAAACATTCAGTACTTC. Using reference TRBV25-1 and TRBJ2-4 for the parts outside the CDR3, the full variable domain is EADIYQTPRYLVIGTGKKITLECSQTMGHDKMYWYQQDPGMELHLIHYSYGVNSTEKGDLSSESTVSRIRTEHFPLTLESARPSHTSQYLCASSERGWAKNIQYFGAGTRLSVL.

Only a few counts were recorded for this clone. V gene TRBV4-1 combines with J gene TRBJ1-5; D perhaps matches TRBD1 (5 bases). Germline V gene data show CDR1 as MGHRA and CDR2 as YSYEKL. V was trimmed by 0 bases and J by 3 bases, leaving 15 bases between them. There are 17 residues in the CDR3. The CDR3: CASSQESFKGLNQPQHF. For the CDR3, the DNA is TGCGCCAGCAGCCAAGAATCGTTTAAGGGGCTCAATCAGCCCCAGCATTTT.

On this clone itself: The same CDR3 arises from other DNA sequences in this sample as well. J is TRBJ1-2 and V is TRBV2, with D hard to call. CDR1 is SNHLY, CDR2 FYNNEI, per germline. CDR3 length equals 13 residues. V was pared by 3 bases and J by 5 bases, with 10 bases between. CDR3 region: CASSEARGYGYTF. The CDR3 bases are TGTGCCAGCAGTGAGGCCCGGGGATATGGCTACACCTTC.

This chain connects TRBV2 to TRBJ2-2; 8 nucleotides line up with TRBD2. The CDR3 sequence is 16 residues long. CDR1 and CDR2 from the germline V gene are SNHLY and FYNNEI. V lost 6 bases and J lost 2; bases outside the gene matches: 8. In nucleotides, the CDR3 is TGTGCCAGCAGGGCCCGGAGCGGGGGTAACACCGGGGAGCTGTTTTTT. It encodes CASRARSGGNTGELFF.

The chain recombines TRBV10-3 with TRBJ1-2, with 8 bases that match TRBD1. Germline V gene sequence: CDR1 ENHRY, CDR2 SYGVKD. The CDR3 consists of 14 residues. Germline trimming cut 5 bases from V and 6 bases from J; bases unmatched to any gene: 8. CDR3 nucleotides: TGTGCCATCAGTTCCCCAGGACAGGGCAATGGCTACACCTTC. Protein sequence: CAISSPGQGNGYTF.

This chain uses TRBV7-3 with TRBJ2-2, with D tentatively TRBD1 (5 bases). The CDR3 contains 12 residues. The V gene's germline CDR1 is SGHTA and CDR2 FQGTGA. V lost 5 bases to trimming and J lost 8 bases, with 9 bases between them. CDR3 loop: CASSQGVGELFF. CDR3 in DNA: TGTGCCAGCAGCCAAGGGGTTGGGGAGCTGTTTTTT.

V usage is TRBV11-2 and J usage is TRBJ2-7; TRBD1 agrees at 8 bases. The CDR3 has 14 amino acids. V shed 1 base and J 3 bases; nucleotides not matched to a gene: 2. Germline V CDR1 and CDR2: SGHAT, FQNNGV. For the CDR3, the DNA is TGTGCCAGCAGCTTAGGACAGGGGTTCTACGAGCAGTACTTC. Protein product: CASSLGQGFYEQYF. Full variable domain (rest looked up from reference TRBV11-2 and TRBJ2-7): EAGVAQSPRYKIIEKRQSVAFWCNPISGHATLYWYQQILGQGPKLLIQFQNNGVVDDSQLPKDRFSAERLKGVDSTLKIQPAKLEDSAVYLCASSLGQGFYEQYFGPGTRLTVT.

This rearrangement joins TRBV3-1 (or the pseudogene TRBV3-2) to TRBJ2-3; a weak D match, TRBD1 (5 bases). In germline, CDR1 is LGHDT, CDR2 YNNKEL (reference sequence). The CDR3 sequence is 15 residues long. Trimming took 1 base from V and 2 from J, leaving 10 bases between them. This chain's CDR3 is CASSQAGAITDTQYF. The CDR3, as DNA: TGTGCCAGCAGCCAAGCTGGGGCCATCACAGATACGCAGTATTTT.

This rearrangement joins TRBV10-3 to TRBJ2-3; 13 bases agree with TRBD2. Germline V gene sequence: CDR1 ENHRY, CDR2 SYGVKD. V dropped 2 bases and J dropped 1; count of bases not matched to a gene: 9. The CDR3 has 19 residues. The CDR3 loop reads CAISEEGGTSGARTDTQYF. CDR3 DNA sequence: TGTGCCATCAGTGAGGAGGGGGGGACTAGCGGGGCCCGCACAGATACGCAGTATTTT.

The chain links TRBV18 to TRBJ2-5, with TRBD2 matching 9 bases. Trimming cost V 2 bases and J 5 bases; bases outside gene matches: 6. Looked up from germline, CDR1 is KGHSH and CDR2 is LQKENI. The CDR3 runs to 15 residues. The CDR3 reads CASSPLAGELETQYF. The CDR3 DNA reads TGTGCCAGCTCACCATTAGCGGGAGAGTTGGAGACCCAGTACTTC.

Points on this clone: Different DNA sequences within this sample yield the same CDR3. The V and J genes are TRBV19 and TRBJ2-1; 14 positions match TRBD2. This CDR3 spans 16 amino acids. Looked up from germline, CDR1 is LNHDA and CDR2 is SQIVND (reference sequence). The trim removed 6 bases at V and 4 bases at J, leaving 5 bases unmatched. The CDR3 loop reads CASRRLAGGSYNEQFF. Here the CDR3 DNA reads TGTGCCAGTAGACGACTAGCGGGAGGGTCTTACAATGAGCAGTTCTTC.

J is TRBJ1-1 and V is TRBV7-9, with TRBD1 identical over 7 bases. The J segment lost 5 bases and the V segment lost 5 bases, leaving 8 bases of the junction unmatched. Germline V gene sequence: CDR1 SEHNR, CDR2 FQNEAQ (reference sequence). There are 14 residues in the CDR3. The CDR3: CASSGDRVKTEAFF. The DNA for the CDR3 is TGTGCCAGCAGCGGAGACAGGGTTAAGACTGAAGCTTTCTTT.

The CDR3 region is CATRVGYQETQYF. In DNA form, the CDR3 reads TGTGCCACCCGTGTCGGGTACCAAGAGACCCAGTACTTC. V and J are TRBV28 and TRBJ2-5; D is ambiguous. V lost 10 bases and J 0 bases, leaving 12 bases between the germline ends. The CDR3 totals 13 residues. Germline V gene lookup returns CDR1 MDHEN and CDR2 SYDVKM.

V usage is TRBV24-1 and J usage is TRBJ1-4; 8 nucleotides line up with TRBD1. Trimming took 9 bases from V and 5 from J; bases not matched to a gene: 4. The CDR3 runs 13 residues. Germline V gives CDR1 KGHDR, CDR2 SFDVKD. In nucleotides, the CDR3 is TGTGCCACCTCGGACAGGGTAAATGAAAAACTGTTTTTT. The encoded protein is CATSDRVNEKLFF.